Listed here are 23 T cell receptor beta chains from one sample, sequenced in a study of CD8+CD57+ T cells in acquired aplastic anemia. For CDR3 and TCR beta VDJ profiling, genomic DNA was the template used. TCRdb reanalysed the reads using MiXCR and keeps one entry per CDR3 protein. The table lists around 400,000 distinct CDR3 sequences, 65% to 75% of them singletons. The specimen sequenced was sorted CD4+, CD8+, or CD8+CD57+ T cells (not recorded which) from PBMCs. These receptors came from a human donor in good health, serving as a control.

V is TRBV24-1 and J is TRBJ2-7, with D possibly called TRBD1 or TRBD2 (5 bases each). Germline V lookup: CDR1 KGHDR, CDR2 SFDVKD. The V end was cut by 9 bases, the J end by 3 bases, with 14 bases between. CDR3 length: 13 residues. CDR3 region: CATDGAGLYEQYF. CDR3 in DNA: TGTGCCACCGACGGGGCTGGCCTCTACGAGCAGTACTTC.

As regards this clonotype: One end of the junction does not line up with germline, which may come from a read error. The chain carries TRBV15 and TRBJ1-6; D is possibly TRBD1 (5 bases). The CDR3 totals 18 residues. The germline V gene has CDR1 LNHNV and CDR2 YYDKDF (reference sequence). CDR3 DNA sequence: TGCGCCACCGGAGGGGAACCGGGTCCTTCAACCCTGTATTCACCCCTCCACTTT. Translating it yields CATGGEPGPSTLYSPLHF.

This clonotype has at least ten counts. The chain has TRBV20-1 and TRBJ2-1; 8 bases are shared with TRBD2. Trimming at V came to 0 bases and at J to 6 bases, leaving 7 bases not matched to a gene. The CDR3 covers 15 residues. Germline V CDR1 and CDR2: DFQATT, SNEGSKA (reference sequence). The CDR3 protein is CSARDASGLANEQFF. CDR3 bases: TGCAGTGCTAGAGACGCTAGCGGGTTGGCCAATGAGCAGTTCTTC.

This chain connects TRBV2 to TRBJ1-5; no clear D. V was clipped by 6 bases and J by 5 bases, with 14 bases between them. The CDR3 has 14 residues. Looked up from germline, CDR1 is SNHLY and CDR2 is FYNNEI. DNA for the CDR3: TGTGCCAGCAGGTACACCTTAGGAGATCAGCCCCAGCATTTT. It specifies CASRYTLGDQPQHF.

This clonotype has a handful of counts. It may be a read error: a sequence one base away is much more abundant. V and J are TRBV7-2 and TRBJ1-1; possible D gene TRBD1, 5 bases. The CDR3 extends over 12 amino acids. CDR1 and CDR2 (germline): SGHTA, FQGNSA. The CDR3 is CASPWGVSEALF. The CDR3 DNA reads as TGTGCCAGCCCGTGGGGGGTAAGTGAAGCTCTCTTT. The full variable domain, rest sourced from reference TRBV7-2 and TRBJ1-1, is GAGVSQSPSNKVTEKGKDVELRCDPISGHTALYWYRQSLGQGLEFLIYFQGNSAPDKSGLPSDRFSAERTGGSVSTLTIQRTQQEDSAVYLCASPWGVSEALFGQGTRLTVV.

J is TRBJ1-1 and V is TRBV6-5; 9 bases agree with TRBD1. The length of the CDR3 is 16 residues. Germline assignment: CDR1 MNHEY and CDR2 SVGAGI. The V segment lost 1 base and the J segment 5 bases; nucleotides outside the gene matches: 8. In DNA form, the CDR3 reads TGTGCCAGCAGTTACTGGACAGGGGTAATGATTACTGAAGCTTTCTTT. It encodes CASSYWTGVMITEAFF.

V is TRBV20-1 and J is TRBJ1-1, with a possible D match to TRBD1 (5 bases). Germline V CDR1 and CDR2: DFQATT, SNEGSKA (reference sequence). The ends were cut back, 6 bases at V and 6 bases at J, with 17 bases in the middle. The CDR3 consists of 13 residues. The CDR3 nucleotides read TGCAGTGCAACCAGGACATTCCGCCCTGAAGCTTTCTTT. Protein product: CSATRTFRPEAFF.

This clonotype was counted at least ten times. The genes are TRBV2 and TRBJ2-7; 12 bases agree with TRBD1. V lost 6 bases to trimming and J lost 7 bases; unmatched junction nucleotides: 7. CDR1 is SNHLY and CDR2 is FYNNEI in the germline V gene. This CDR3 region has 14 residues. CDR3 nucleotide sequence: TGTGCCAGCAGGCAGGGACAGGGGGCTTGGGAGCAGTACTTC. Its protein product is CASRQGQGAWEQYF. The full variable domain, its missing parts supplied by reference TRBV2 and TRBJ2-7, is EPEVTQTPSHQVTQMGQEVILRCVPISNHLYFYWYRQILGQKVEFLVSFYNNEISEKSEIFDDQFSVERPDGSNFTLKIRSTKLEDSAMYFCASRQGQGAWEQYFGPGTRLTVT.

This clonotype was detected ten times or more. The V gene is TRBV15, the J gene TRBJ1-2, with D unclear. This CDR3 has 16 residues. V shed 4 bases and J shed 4 bases, with 19 bases lying between them. In germline, CDR1 is LNHNV, CDR2 YYDKDF (reference sequence). The chain's CDR3 is CATSINVGSPSYGYTF. In nucleotides, the CDR3 is TGTGCCACCAGCATTAATGTAGGCAGCCCCAGCTATGGCTACACCTTC. The entire variable domain, with the rest obtained from reference TRBV15 and TRBJ1-2, is as follows: DAMVIQNPRYQVTQFGKPVTLSCSQTLNHNVMYWYQQKSSQAPKLLFHYYDKDFNNEADTPDNFQSRRPNTSFCFLDIRSPGLGDTAMYLCATSINVGSPSYGYTFGSGTRLTVV.

This sequence joins TRBV6-1 and TRBJ2-1; D unresolved. CDR1 MNHNS and CDR2 SASEGT come from the germline V gene. The CDR3 has 13 amino acids. The V end lost 4 bases, the J end lost 10 bases, and 14 bases lay between the germline ends. The CDR3: CASSGNLGREQFF. DNA for the CDR3: TGTGCCAGCAGTGGAAACCTTGGCCGGGAGCAGTTCTTC.

This chain joins TRBV19 and TRBJ1-1; D is perhaps TRBD1 (5 bases). The germline gives CDR1 LNHDA, CDR2 SQIVND (reference sequence). V lost 6 bases and J 6 bases, leaving 11 bases between the germline ends. The CDR3 has 12 amino acids. CDR3 sequence (DNA): TGTGCCAGTAGGGGGAGGGACCCTGAAGCTTTCTTT. It yields the protein CASRGRDPEAFF.

V gene TRBV6-2 or TRBV6-3 combines with J gene TRBJ1-2; a possible D gene is TRBD1 (6 bases). CDR1 and CDR2 (germline): MNHEY, SVGEGT. This CDR3 has 14 amino acids. V lost 10 bases and J lost 4, with 19 bases in between. The CDR3: CAITEDRSSYGYTF. The CDR3 bases are TGTGCCATCACCGAAGACAGGAGTTCCTATGGCTACACCTTC.

This clonotype showed up many times. The V gene is TRBV7-9, the J gene TRBJ1-6, with D possibly being TRBD1 (5 bases). The CDR3 is made up of 15 amino acids. Germline lookup yields CDR1 SEHNR and CDR2 FQNEAQ (reference sequence). V was clipped by 2 bases and J by 6 bases, with 11 bases between them. CDR3 sequence: CASSLTGGSNSPLHF. CDR3 in DNA: TGTGCCAGCAGCTTAACAGGAGGAAGTAATTCACCCCTCCACTTT. The variable domain in full, completed from reference TRBV7-9 and TRBJ1-6, reads DTGVSQNPRHKITKRGQNVTFRCDPISEHNRLYWYRQTLGQGPEFLTYFQNEAQLEKSRLLSDRFSAERPKGSFSTLEIQRTEQGDSAMYLCASSLTGGSNSPLHFGNGTRLTVT.

This clonotype came up many times. V is TRBV5-1 and J is TRBJ2-5; no definite D call. Trimming removed 5 bases from V and 4 bases from J, with 12 bases in between. This CDR3 has 13 amino acids. The germline CDR1 and CDR2 sequences are SGHRS and YFSETQ. This CDR3 is CASSTRSGETQYF. The CDR3 coding sequence is TGCGCCAGCAGTACGAGGTCTGGAGAGACCCAGTACTTC.

This clonotype was observed many times. The rearrangement joins TRBV4-2 to TRBJ2-3; 10 positions agree with TRBD1. The germline CDR1 and CDR2 sequences are LGHNA and YNFKEQ. V dropped 4 bases and J dropped 6; count of bases not matched to a gene: 7. This CDR3 is 15 amino acids long. DNA of the CDR3: TGTGCCAGCAGCCGGGACAGGGGAGGTGAGGATACGCAGTATTTT. As protein: CASSRDRGGEDTQYF.

The chain carries TRBV15 and TRBJ2-7; 10 positions agree with TRBD2. V dropped 1 base and J dropped 6; count of bases not matched to a gene: 12. This CDR3 spans 17 amino acids. Germline lookup yields CDR1 LNHNV and CDR2 YYDKDF (reference sequence). CDR3: CATSRGQIAGGGVEQYF. The CDR3 nucleotides read TGTGCCACCAGCAGAGGTCAAATAGCGGGAGGAGGGGTCGAGCAGTACTTC.

This clonotype was counted many times. The V and J genes are TRBV7-2 and TRBJ1-1; D is ambiguous. CDR1 is SGHTA, CDR2 FQGNSA, per germline. The V end lost 4 bases, the J end lost 1 base, and 7 bases lay between the germline ends. The CDR3 is made up of 13 amino acids. The CDR3 spells CASSSTENTEAFF. In DNA, the CDR3 is TGTGCCAGCAGCTCGACGGAGAACACTGAAGCTTTCTTT.

In its sample, this clonotype was seen many times. The CDR3 DNA reads as TGTGCCAGCAGGAGACTTCCAACTAATGAAAAACTGTTTTTT. Its translation: CASRRLPTNEKLFF. The gene calls are TRBV2 and TRBJ1-4; D is ambiguous. In germline, CDR1 is SNHLY, CDR2 FYNNEI. V lost 6 bases and J 0 bases, leaving 8 bases between the germline ends. The CDR3 totals 14 residues.

This sequence joins TRBV20-1 and TRBJ1-3; D not resolved. CDR1 and CDR2 from the germline V gene are DFQATT and SNEGSKA (reference sequence). This CDR3 is built from 14 residues. V shed 3 bases and J shed 14 bases, with 23 bases lying between them. In nucleotides, the CDR3 is TGCAGTGCTAGTGGCAGAGGAGCAACTACGGGCGTATATTTT. Protein product: CSASGRGATTGVYF.

The V call is TRBV20-1, the J call TRBJ1-1; possible D gene TRBD1, 6 bases. Germline CDR1 DFQATT, CDR2 SNEGSKA (reference sequence). The V gene lost 4 bases and the J gene lost 9 bases, with 18 bases spanning the gap. This CDR3 spans 13 amino acids. In nucleotides, the CDR3 is TGCAGTGCTAACGGTCTCGGGGACAATAAAGCTTTCTTT. It codes for CSANGLGDNKAFF.

Regarding this clonotype: One end of the junction varies from germline; a read error may be responsible. The chain uses TRBV10-1 and TRBJ1-6; unclear D gene. Germline V gene sequence: CDR1 WNHNN, CDR2 SYGVQD (reference sequence). CDR3 length equals 15 residues. The CDR3 reads CASSQRSGDNSPLHF. The CDR3, as DNA: TGTGCCAGCAGCCAACGGTCCGGTGACAACTCCCCCCTGCACTTT.

The chain recombines TRBV5-6 with TRBJ2-3; tentative D call: TRBD1 (6 bases). V lost 4 bases, J lost 2 bases, and 17 bases lay in between. The germline CDR1 and CDR2 sequences are SGHDT and YYEEEE. CDR3 length: 16 residues. CDR3 sequence reads: CASSLPRGFTTDTQYF. The CDR3 nucleotides read TGTGCCAGCAGCCTCCCGAGGGGGTTCACCACAGATACGCAGTATTTT.

The rearrangement links TRBV7-9 to TRBJ2-5; weak D call: TRBD2 (5 bases). Trimming removed 5 bases at V and 5 bases at J, with 18 bases between. CDR1 is SEHNR, CDR2 FQNEAQ, per germline (reference sequence). There are 15 residues in the CDR3. CDR3 amino acids: CASSVAAAAHETQYF. DNA for the CDR3: TGTGCCAGCAGCGTCGCAGCGGCGGCGCACGAGACCCAGTACTTC.